This T cell receptor (beta chain) came from a study of shared clonotypes between healthy human individuals. The study, taken as a whole, reports: The authors expected sequencing depth to affect clonotype sharing among donors. At large depth, rarefaction still showed sorted-subset sequencing to be incomplete.

The sample holds a few counts of this clone. What it recognizes is unknown. V gave up 7 bases and J gave up 4 bases; unmatched junction bases: 2. Looked up from germline, CDR1 is SGHRS and CDR2 is YFSETQ. The CDR3 contains 12 residues. Methods used by the authors: There were no quality scores in the junction-only immunoSEQ sequences, so filtering differed. This table comes from immunoSEQ multiplex PCR, and its TCRdb copy is limited to in-frame clones, with some not included. Clone size and the V and J calls come from that table; the DNA yielded D and trimming. The sample has nearly 1,000,000 clones, around three quarters seen once.

The specimen sequenced was memory CD4+ T cells sorted from blood. Subset specified: CD45RA-negative fraction. The J gene is TRBJ1-1, the V gene TRBV5-1, with TRBD1 matching over 9 bases. This clonotype was obtained from a man younger than 35 in good health. The CDR3 nucleotides read TGCGCCAGCGGGACAGGGAGCACTGAAGCTTTCTTT. Its translation is CASGTGSTEAFF. Full variable domain (outside the CDR3, taken from reference TRBV5-1 and TRBJ1-1): KAGVTQTPRYLIKTRGQQVTLSCSPISGHRSVSWYQQTPGQGLQFLFEYFSETQRNKGNFPGRFSGRQFSNSRSEMNVSTLELGDSALYLCASGTGSTEAFFGQGTRLTVV.